This T cell receptor (beta chain) is from a study of blood T cell repertoires in COVID-19. This CDR3 spans 18 amino acids. Trimming stripped 4 bases from V and 4 bases from J, with 25 bases between. Germline values: CDR1 KGHSH, CDR2 LQKENI. The assay was immunoSEQ multiplex PCR, and TCRdb's table has in-frame clones only and misses some. The data show around 310,000 clones, over 85% seen once. Material for sequencing was PBMCs or T cells enriched from blood (not recorded which). The chain employs TRBV18 and TRBJ1-2, with D possibly being TRBD1 (5 bases). The TCR was taken from a woman aged 25 to 39 who had recovered from COVID-19. The CDR3 DNA is TGTGCCAGCTCACTCACGAGGACAAGCCTTATTTTCTCCTATGGCTACACCTTC. Translation gives CASSLTRTSLIFSYGYTF.